This is a list of T cell receptor beta chains from one sample in a study of T cell responses to AZD1222 COVID-19 vaccine. Profiled with immunoSEQ multiplex PCR; TCRdb holds only in-frame clones, not every one. The sample has some 150,000 clones, roughly 91% seen once. The sample in question was peripheral blood, obtained on day 0 of AZD1222 vaccination. These receptors were taken from an adult in good health. Both conserved end residues are part of each CDR3. The D gene is left open where the match is weak. Size is stated for part of the rows, as once, few or many counts, or as a class when the clone is expanded.

cdr3_nt cdr3_aa clone_size v_call d_call j_call
TGTGCCAGTAGGACTAGCGGCTCCTACGAGCAGTACTTC CASRTSGSYEQYF . TRBV6-5 TRBD2 TRBJ2-7
TGCGCCAGCAGCTGGGGAACAGGGTCGGGGTCGTCCGGCTACACCTTC CASSWGTGSGSSGYTF . TRBV5-1 . TRBJ1-2
TGTGCCAGCAGCCCCCCTAGCGGGGGGGTAGTGGGTGAGCAGTTCTTC CASSPPSGGVVGEQFF . TRBV11-2 TRBD2 TRBJ2-1
TGTGCCAGCAGTGCAGCGAGTGATGTGAACACTGAAGCTTTCTTT CASSAASDVNTEAFF . TRBV2 . TRBJ1-1
TGTGCCAGCAGTTACTCGACAGGGCCGAATGAAAAACTGTTTTTT CASSYSTGPNEKLFF . TRBV6-5 TRBD1 TRBJ1-4
TGTGCCAGCAGACTAGACACCGGGGAGCTGTTTTTT CASRLDTGELFF . TRBV2 . TRBJ2-2
TGTGCCAGCAGCCTCGGGACTCAGCCCCAGCATTTT CASSLGTQPQHF once TRBV11-2 . TRBJ1-5
TGTGCCAGCAGTTACCAAAGGACAGGGACCACCGGGGAGCTGTTTTTT CASSYQRTGTTGELFF . TRBV6-8 TRBD1 TRBJ2-2
TGTGCCAGTAGTATCCTAGGGACTAGCGGGACAATTGAGCAGTTCTTC CASSILGTSGTIEQFF . TRBV19 TRBD2 TRBJ2-1
TGTGCCAGCAGCTCCCCGGGACAGGCCTCTTACGAGCAGTACTTC CASSSPGQASYEQYF . TRBV7-9 TRBD1 TRBJ2-7
TGTGCCAGTAGTCAATCGACGCATACCAACTCTGGAAACACCATATATTTT CASSQSTHTNSGNTIYF . TRBV19 . TRBJ1-3
TGTGCCAGCAGCTCCAGACTCAGCCCAGGGTCACCCCTCCACTTT CASSSRLSPGSPLHF . TRBV9 . TRBJ1-6
TGTGCCACCAGTCCGACGGGGGGGCCGGGAAACGAGCAGTACTTC CATSPTGGPGNEQYF . TRBV15 TRBD2 TRBJ2-7
TGCAGTGCTAGTGTTTTCGGGGCTAATGAAAAACTGTTTTTT CSASVFGANEKLFF . TRBV20-1 . TRBJ1-4
TGTGCCAGCAAGGAGGTTGGGAACACTGAAGCTTTCTTT CASKEVGNTEAFF . TRBV2 . TRBJ1-1
TGTGCCGGATCGAGCGGACCAAGCTCCTACGAGCAGTACTTC CAGSSGPSSYEQYF . TRBV30 . TRBJ2-7
TGTGCCTGGAAGAGGGGGAACGGATTCAGGGAGCAGTTCTTC CAWKRGNGFREQFF . TRBV30 . TRBJ2-1
TGTGCCAGCACCCTGACAGCCGGCATTTATGGCCAGGAGGCCCAGTACTTC CASTLTAGIYGQEAQYF . TRBV5-4 . TRBJ2-5
TGTGCCAGCAGCGTAACCAGGCGAACAACTAATGAAAAACTGTTTTTT CASSVTRRTTNEKLFF . TRBV9 . TRBJ1-4
TGTGCCAGCAGCCCGGGACAGACAAGCTCTGGAAACACCATATATTTT CASSPGQTSSGNTIYF . TRBV5-4 TRBD1 TRBJ1-3
TGTGCCAGCAGCTTTCGGGGGATCGCTGAAGCTTTCTTT CASSFRGIAEAFF . TRBV11-2 . TRBJ1-1
TGTGCCAGCAGACGAACCCTAAACAGGACCCCGGAGACCCAGTACTTC CASRRTLNRTPETQYF . TRBV6-6 . TRBJ2-5
TGCAGCGTTACCAAGGGGGGGGTGAGGGAGACCCAGTACTTC CSVTKGGVRETQYF . TRBV29-1 . TRBJ2-5
TGTGCCAGCAGCGTAGAAGGGTTTGGCACAGATACGCAGTATTTT CASSVEGFGTDTQYF . TRBV9 . TRBJ2-3
TGTGCCAGCAGCAACCAGGACGGTCGAGGCTACACCTTC CASSNQDGRGYTF . TRBV9 . TRBJ1-2
TGTGCCAGCAGCCACCACGACGGCAGAAATTCACCCCTCCACTTT CASSHHDGRNSPLHF . TRBV3-1/TRBV3-2 . TRBJ1-6
TGTGCCACCCTTGACGGGGCGAGAACTGAAGCTTTCTTT CATLDGARTEAFF . TRBV19 . TRBJ1-1
TGTGCCAGCAGTTTATTGTGGACAGGCTCCTATAATTCACCCCTCCACTTT CASSLLWTGSYNSPLHF . TRBV27 TRBD1 TRBJ1-6
TGCAGCGTTGGAGACAGATCTAACTATGGCTACACCTTC CSVGDRSNYGYTF . TRBV29-1 . TRBJ1-2
TGTGCCAGCAGCGCAAGACGAGCCACAGATACGCAGTATTTT CASSARRATDTQYF . TRBV7-3 . TRBJ2-3
TGTGCCAGCAGTATGACGGCGAGCAATCAGCCCCAGCATTTT CASSMTASNQPQHF once TRBV2 . TRBJ1-5
TGCGCCAGCCGGACAGACTCTGGAAACACCATATATTTT CASRTDSGNTIYF . TRBV5-1 . TRBJ1-3
TGTGCCAGCAGCCCCACAGAGAACACTGAAGCTTTCTTT CASSPTENTEAFF . TRBV7-9 . TRBJ1-1
TGTGCCAGTACCCGCGGGCGGACTAACTATGGCTACACCTTC CASTRGRTNYGYTF . TRBV19 . TRBJ1-2
TGTGCCAGCAGCAAAGCCAGGACCATCTGGGCGTATAACGAGCAGTACTTC CASSKARTIWAYNEQYF . TRBV21-1 . TRBJ2-7
TGTGCCAGCAGTGATGGGGTTTTGAACACTGAAGCTTTCTTT CASSDGVLNTEAFF . TRBV25-1 . TRBJ1-1
TGTGCCAGCGGATTTACACCAGGAGGTAATCAGCCCCAGCATTTT CASGFTPGGNQPQHF . TRBV6-5 . TRBJ1-5
TGTGCCAGCAGCTTGGCCCCGGGTACAGATACGCAGTATTTT CASSLAPGTDTQYF . TRBV5-6 . TRBJ2-3
TGTGCCAGCTCACTCGGAGGAGGAGCGACTGAAGCTTTCTTT CASSLGGGATEAFF . TRBV18 . TRBJ1-1
TGTGCCAGCAGTTACCCTGGGTCGGATACGCAGTATTTT CASSYPGSDTQYF . TRBV6-5 . TRBJ2-3
TGCGCCAGCAGCCAAGTCGGTTGGCAGAACAATCAGCCCCAGCATTTT CASSQVGWQNNQPQHF . TRBV4-1 . TRBJ1-5
TGTGCCAGTAGTATAGAGTACGGAGAGACCCAGTACTTC CASSIEYGETQYF . TRBV19 . TRBJ2-5
TGTGCCAGCAGCTTGTCGGGACGGAACTATGGCTACACCTTC CASSLSGRNYGYTF . TRBV5-6 . TRBJ1-2
TGTGCCAGCAGCGGCCGGGACAGGGGGCTTGCTAATGAAAAACTGTTTTTT CASSGRDRGLANEKLFF . TRBV9 TRBD1 TRBJ1-4
TGCGCCAGCAGCCCGGACAGCTACAATGAGCAGTTCTTC CASSPDSYNEQFF . TRBV5-1 . TRBJ2-1
TGTGCCAGCAGTTTAGGGGACCTGGATGAGCAGTACTTC CASSLGDLDEQYF . TRBV12-3/TRBV12-4 . TRBJ2-7
TGTGCCAGCAGCCCCCGTAGGCGGGAGAGACCAGAGGAGCTGTTTTTT CASSPRRRERPEELFF once TRBV9 TRBD2 TRBJ2-2
TGCGCCAGCCGTGAGGGGGAGGGCGAAAAACTGTTTTTT CASREGEGEKLFF . TRBV5-1 . TRBJ1-4
TGCGCCAGCAGCCCGATGACAGGGGCGGCCTACAATGAGCAGTTCTTC CASSPMTGAAYNEQFF . TRBV5-1 TRBD1 TRBJ2-1
TGTGCCAGCAGCCGATCGGGCACTGAAGCTTTCTTT CASSRSGTEAFF once TRBV7-2 . TRBJ1-1
TGCGCCAGCAGCTTGTTGGCCCTCGAGGGGGCTGAAGCTTTCTTT CASSLLALEGAEAFF . TRBV5-1 . TRBJ1-1
TGTGCCAGCAGCCTTGAGGGGGGGCGGGCCGAGACCCAGTACTTC CASSLEGGRAETQYF . TRBV7-2 . TRBJ2-5
TGCAGCTATACTTCCCTTACCTACGAGCAGTACTTC CSYTSLTYEQYF few TRBV29-1 . TRBJ2-7